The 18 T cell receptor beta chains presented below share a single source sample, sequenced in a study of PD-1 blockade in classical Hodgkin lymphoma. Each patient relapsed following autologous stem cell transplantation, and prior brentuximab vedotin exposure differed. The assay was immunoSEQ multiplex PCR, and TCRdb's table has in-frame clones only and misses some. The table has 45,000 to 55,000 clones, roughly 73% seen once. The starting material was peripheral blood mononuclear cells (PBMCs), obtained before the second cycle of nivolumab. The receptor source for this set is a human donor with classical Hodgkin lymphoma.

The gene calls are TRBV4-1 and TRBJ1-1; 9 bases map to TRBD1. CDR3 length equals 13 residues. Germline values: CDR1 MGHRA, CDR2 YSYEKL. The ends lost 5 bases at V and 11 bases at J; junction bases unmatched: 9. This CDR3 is CASSIPGQGSAFF. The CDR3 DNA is TGCGCCAGCAGCATCCCGGGACAGGGTAGTGCTTTCTTT.

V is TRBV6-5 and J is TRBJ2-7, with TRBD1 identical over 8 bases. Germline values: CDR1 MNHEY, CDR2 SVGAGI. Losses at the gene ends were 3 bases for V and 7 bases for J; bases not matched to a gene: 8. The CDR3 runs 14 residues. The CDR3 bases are TGTGCCAGCAGTTATCGGACAGGGATTCTGGAGCAGTACTTC. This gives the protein CASSYRTGILEQYF.

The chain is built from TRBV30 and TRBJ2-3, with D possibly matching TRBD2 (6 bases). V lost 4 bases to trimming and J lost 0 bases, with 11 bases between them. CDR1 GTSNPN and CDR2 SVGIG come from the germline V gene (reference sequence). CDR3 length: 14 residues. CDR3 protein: CAWTVGGSTDTQYF. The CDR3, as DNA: TGTGCCTGGACAGTCGGAGGGAGCACAGATACGCAGTATTTT.

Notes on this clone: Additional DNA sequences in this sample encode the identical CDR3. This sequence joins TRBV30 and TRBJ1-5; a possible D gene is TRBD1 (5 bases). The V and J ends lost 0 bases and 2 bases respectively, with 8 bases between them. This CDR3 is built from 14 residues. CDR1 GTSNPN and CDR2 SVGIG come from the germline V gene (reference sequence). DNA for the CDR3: TGTGCCTGGAGTGTCTGGGGGGGCAATCAGCCCCAGCATTTT. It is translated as CAWSVWGGNQPQHF.

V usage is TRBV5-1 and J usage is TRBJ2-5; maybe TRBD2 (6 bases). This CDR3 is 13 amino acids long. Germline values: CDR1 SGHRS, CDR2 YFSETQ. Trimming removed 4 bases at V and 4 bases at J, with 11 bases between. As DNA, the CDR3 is TGCGCCAGCAGCCCGGGACTGTTAGAGACCCAGTACTTC. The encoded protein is CASSPGLLETQYF.

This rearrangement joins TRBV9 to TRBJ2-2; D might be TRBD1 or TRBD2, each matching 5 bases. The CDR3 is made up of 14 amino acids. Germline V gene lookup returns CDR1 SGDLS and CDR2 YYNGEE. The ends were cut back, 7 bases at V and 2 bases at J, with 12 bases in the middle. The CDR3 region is CASRSGTNTGELFF. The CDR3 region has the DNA TGTGCCAGCCGATCCGGGACCAACACCGGGGAGCTGTTTTTT.

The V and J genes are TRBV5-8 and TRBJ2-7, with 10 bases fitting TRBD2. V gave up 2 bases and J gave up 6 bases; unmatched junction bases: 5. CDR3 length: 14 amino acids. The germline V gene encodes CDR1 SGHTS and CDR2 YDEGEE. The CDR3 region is CASSFLAGAGEQYF. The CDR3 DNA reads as TGTGCCAGCAGCTTTCTAGCGGGAGCGGGCGAGCAGTACTTC.

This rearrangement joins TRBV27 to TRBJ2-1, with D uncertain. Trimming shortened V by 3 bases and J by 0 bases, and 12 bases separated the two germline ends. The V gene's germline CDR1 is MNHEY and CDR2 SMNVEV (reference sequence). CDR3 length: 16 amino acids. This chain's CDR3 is CASSFQKGYSYNEQFF. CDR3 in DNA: TGTGCCAGCAGTTTTCAGAAGGGATACTCCTACAATGAGCAGTTCTTC.

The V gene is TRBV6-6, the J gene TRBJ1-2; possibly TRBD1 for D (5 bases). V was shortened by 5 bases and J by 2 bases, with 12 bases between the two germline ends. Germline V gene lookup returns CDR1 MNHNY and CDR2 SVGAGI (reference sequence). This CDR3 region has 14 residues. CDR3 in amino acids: CASSAGRGNYGYTF. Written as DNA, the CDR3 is TGTGCCAGCAGTGCCGGAAGGGGAAACTATGGCTACACCTTC.

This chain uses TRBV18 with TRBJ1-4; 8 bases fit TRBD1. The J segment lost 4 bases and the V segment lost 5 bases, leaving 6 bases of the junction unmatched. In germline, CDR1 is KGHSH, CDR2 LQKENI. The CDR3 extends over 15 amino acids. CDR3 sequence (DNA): TGTGCCAGCTCAGTCCGGGACAGGATTAATGAAAAACTGTTTTTT. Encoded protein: CASSVRDRINEKLFF.

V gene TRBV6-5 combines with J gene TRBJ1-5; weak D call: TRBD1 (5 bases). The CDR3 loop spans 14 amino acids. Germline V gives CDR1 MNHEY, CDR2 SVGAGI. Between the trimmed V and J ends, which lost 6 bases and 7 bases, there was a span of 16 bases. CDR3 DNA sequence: TGTGCCAGCAGCCTACGGGGCGGGGACCAGCCCCAGCATTTT. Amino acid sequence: CASSLRGGDQPQHF.

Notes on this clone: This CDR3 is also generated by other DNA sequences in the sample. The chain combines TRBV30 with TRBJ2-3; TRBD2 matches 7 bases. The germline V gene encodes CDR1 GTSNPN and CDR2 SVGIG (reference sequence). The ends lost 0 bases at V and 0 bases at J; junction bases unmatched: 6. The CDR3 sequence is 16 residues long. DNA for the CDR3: TGTGCCTGGAGTGTAGGGCTAGCGGCTAGCACAGATACGCAGTATTTT. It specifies CAWSVGLAASTDTQYF.

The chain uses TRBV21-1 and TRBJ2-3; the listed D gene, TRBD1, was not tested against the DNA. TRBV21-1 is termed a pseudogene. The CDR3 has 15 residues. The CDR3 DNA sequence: TGTGCCAGCAGCAAAGACAGGGTGGGATCAGATACGCAGTATTTT. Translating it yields CASSKDRVGSDTQYF.

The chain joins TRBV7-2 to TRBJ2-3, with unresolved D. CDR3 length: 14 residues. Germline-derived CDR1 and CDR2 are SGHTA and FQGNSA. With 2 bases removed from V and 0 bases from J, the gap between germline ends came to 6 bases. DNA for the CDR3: TGTGCCAGCAGCTTACATTACAGCACAGATACGCAGTATTTT. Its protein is CASSLHYSTDTQYF.

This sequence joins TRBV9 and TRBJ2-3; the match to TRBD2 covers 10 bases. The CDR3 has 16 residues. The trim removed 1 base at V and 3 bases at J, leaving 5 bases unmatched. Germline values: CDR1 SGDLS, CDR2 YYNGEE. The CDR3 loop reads CASSVRLAGATDTQYF. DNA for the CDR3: TGTGCCAGCAGCGTACGTCTAGCGGGAGCAACAGATACGCAGTATTTT. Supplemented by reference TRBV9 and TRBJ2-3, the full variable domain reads DSGVTQTPKHLITATGQRVTLRCSPRSGDLSVYWYQQSLDQGLQFLIQYYNGEERAKGNILERFSAQQFPDLHSELNLSSLELGDSALYFCASSVRLAGATDTQYFGPGTRLTVL.

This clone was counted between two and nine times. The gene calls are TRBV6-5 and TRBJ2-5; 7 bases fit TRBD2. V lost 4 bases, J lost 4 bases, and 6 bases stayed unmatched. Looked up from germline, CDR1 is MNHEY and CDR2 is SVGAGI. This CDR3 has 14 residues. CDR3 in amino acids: CASSLGGSGETQYF. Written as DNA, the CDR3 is TGTGCCAGCAGTTTGGGGGGGTCGGGAGAGACCCAGTACTTC.

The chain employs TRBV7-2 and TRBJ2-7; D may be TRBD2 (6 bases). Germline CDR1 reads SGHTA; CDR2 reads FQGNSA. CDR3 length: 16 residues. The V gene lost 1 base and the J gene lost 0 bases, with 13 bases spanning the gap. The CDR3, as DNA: TGTGCCAGCAGCTTAGTGGGTGGGGGGTCCTCCTACGAGCAGTACTTC. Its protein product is CASSLVGGGSSYEQYF.

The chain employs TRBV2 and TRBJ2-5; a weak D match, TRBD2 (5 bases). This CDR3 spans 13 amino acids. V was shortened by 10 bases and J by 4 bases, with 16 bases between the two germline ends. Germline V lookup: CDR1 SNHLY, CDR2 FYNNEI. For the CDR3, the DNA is TGTGCCACAGCGGTCCACCCAATAGAGACCCAGTACTTC. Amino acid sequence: CATAVHPIETQYF.